This T cell receptor beta chain is from a study of T cell responses to AZD1222 COVID-19 vaccine. The CDR3 runs to 16 residues. Germline CDR1 SGHDT, CDR2 YYEEEE. Trimming removed 5 bases from V and 9 bases from J, with 27 bases in between. This clone was observed a single time. The protocol was immunoSEQ multiplex PCR, while the TCRdb copy is restricted to in-frame clones and leaves out a portion. The data show about 120,000 clones, with 70% to 90% seen just once and about 9.8% held by the top ten. This clonotype was sampled from an adult in good health. The chain joins TRBV5-6 to TRBJ2-7; D assignment may be TRBD1 or TRBD2 (5 bases each). The sample in question was peripheral blood, obtained on day 0 of AZD1222 vaccination. This CDR3 is CASRRRTGTGIGGQYF. As DNA, the CDR3 is TGTGCCAGCAGGAGGAGAACCGGGACGGGAATTGGTGGGCAGTACTTC. The variable domain in full, with the rest retrieved from reference TRBV5-6 and TRBJ2-7, is DAGVTQSPTHLIKTRGQQVTLRCSPKSGHDTVSWYQQALGQGPQFIFQYYEEEERQRGNFPDRFSGHQFPNYSSELNVNALLLGDSALYLCASRRRTGTGIGGQYFGPGTRLTVT.